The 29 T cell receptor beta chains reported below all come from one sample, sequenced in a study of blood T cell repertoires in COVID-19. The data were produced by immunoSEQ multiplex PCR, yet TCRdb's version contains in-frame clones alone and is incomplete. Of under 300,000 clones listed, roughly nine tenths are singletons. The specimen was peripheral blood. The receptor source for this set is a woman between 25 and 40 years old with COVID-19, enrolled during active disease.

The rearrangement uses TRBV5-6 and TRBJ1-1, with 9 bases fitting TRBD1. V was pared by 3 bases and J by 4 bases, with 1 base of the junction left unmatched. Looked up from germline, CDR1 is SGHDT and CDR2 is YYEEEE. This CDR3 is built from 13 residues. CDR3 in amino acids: CASSSQGATEAFF. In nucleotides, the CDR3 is TGTGCCAGCAGCTCACAGGGGGCCACTGAAGCTTTCTTT.

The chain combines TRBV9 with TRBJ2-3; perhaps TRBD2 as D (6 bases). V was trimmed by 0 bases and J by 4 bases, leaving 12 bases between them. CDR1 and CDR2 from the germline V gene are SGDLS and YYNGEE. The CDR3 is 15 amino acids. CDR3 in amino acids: CASSVVGGRADTQYF. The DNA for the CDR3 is TGTGCCAGCAGCGTAGTCGGGGGAAGGGCAGATACGCAGTATTTT.

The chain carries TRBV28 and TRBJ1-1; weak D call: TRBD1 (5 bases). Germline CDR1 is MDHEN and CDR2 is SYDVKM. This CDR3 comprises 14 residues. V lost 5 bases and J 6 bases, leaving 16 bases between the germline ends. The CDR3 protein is CASSTWGGPAEAFF. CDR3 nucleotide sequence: TGTGCCAGCAGTACCTGGGGGGGACCAGCTGAAGCTTTCTTT.

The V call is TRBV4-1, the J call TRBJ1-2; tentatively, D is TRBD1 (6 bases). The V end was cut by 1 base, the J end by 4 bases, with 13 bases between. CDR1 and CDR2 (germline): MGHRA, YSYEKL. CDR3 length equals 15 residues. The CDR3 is CASSQVGGRVYGYTF. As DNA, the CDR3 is TGCGCCAGCAGCCAAGTAGGGGGGAGGGTCTATGGCTACACCTTC.

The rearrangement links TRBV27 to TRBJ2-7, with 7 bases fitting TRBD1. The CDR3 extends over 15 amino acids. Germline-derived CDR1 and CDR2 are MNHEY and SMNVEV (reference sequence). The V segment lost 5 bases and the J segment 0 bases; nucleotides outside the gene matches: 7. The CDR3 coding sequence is TGTGCCAGCAGTCCTCTGGACAGGACCTCCTACGAGCAGTACTTC. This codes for CASSPLDRTSYEQYF.

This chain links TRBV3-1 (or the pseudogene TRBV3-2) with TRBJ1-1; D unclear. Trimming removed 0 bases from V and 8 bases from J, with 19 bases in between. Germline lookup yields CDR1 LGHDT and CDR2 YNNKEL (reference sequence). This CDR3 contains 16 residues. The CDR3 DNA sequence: TGTGCCAGCAGCCAAGAGGCCGGAGGAGGGTGGGGAGAAGCTTTCTTT. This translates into CASSQEAGGGWGEAFF.

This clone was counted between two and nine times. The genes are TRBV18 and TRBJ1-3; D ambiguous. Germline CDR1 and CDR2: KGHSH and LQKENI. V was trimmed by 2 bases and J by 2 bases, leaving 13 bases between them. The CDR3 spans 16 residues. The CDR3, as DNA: TGTGCCAGCTCACCAGGGAGTCGAAGCACTGGAAACACCATATATTTT. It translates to CASSPGSRSTGNTIYF.

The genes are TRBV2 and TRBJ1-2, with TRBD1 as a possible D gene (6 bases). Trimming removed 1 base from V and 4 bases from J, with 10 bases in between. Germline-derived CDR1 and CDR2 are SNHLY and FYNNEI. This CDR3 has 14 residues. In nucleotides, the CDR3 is TGTGCCAGCAGTGAAGTGGGGACAAGCTATGGCTACACCTTC. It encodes CASSEVGTSYGYTF.

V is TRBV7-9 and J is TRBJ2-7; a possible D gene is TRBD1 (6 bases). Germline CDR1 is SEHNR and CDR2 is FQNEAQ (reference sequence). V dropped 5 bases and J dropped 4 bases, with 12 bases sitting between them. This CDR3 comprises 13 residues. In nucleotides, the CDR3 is TGTGCCAGCAGCCATACTACAGGGTACGAGCAGTACTTC. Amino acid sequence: CASSHTTGYEQYF. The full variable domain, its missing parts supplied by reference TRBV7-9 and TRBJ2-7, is DTGVSQNPRHKITKRGQNVTFRCDPISEHNRLYWYRQTLGQGPEFLTYFQNEAQLEKSRLLSDRFSAERPKGSFSTLEIQRTEQGDSAMYLCASSHTTGYEQYFGPGTRLTVT.

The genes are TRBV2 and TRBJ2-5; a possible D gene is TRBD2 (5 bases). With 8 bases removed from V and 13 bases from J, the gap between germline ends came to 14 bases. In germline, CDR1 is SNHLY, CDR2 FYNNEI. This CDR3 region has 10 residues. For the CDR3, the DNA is TGTGCCAGCGGAGGCGAGGGCCGGTACTTC. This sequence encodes CASGGEGRYF.

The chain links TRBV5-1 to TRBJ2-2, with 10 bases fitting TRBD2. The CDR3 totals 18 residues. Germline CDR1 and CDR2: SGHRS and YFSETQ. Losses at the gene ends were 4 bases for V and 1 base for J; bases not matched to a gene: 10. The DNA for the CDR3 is TGCGCCAGCAGCGGGCCCTTTAGCGGGGGGTTGAACACCGGGGAGCTGTTTTTT. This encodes CASSGPFSGGLNTGELFF.

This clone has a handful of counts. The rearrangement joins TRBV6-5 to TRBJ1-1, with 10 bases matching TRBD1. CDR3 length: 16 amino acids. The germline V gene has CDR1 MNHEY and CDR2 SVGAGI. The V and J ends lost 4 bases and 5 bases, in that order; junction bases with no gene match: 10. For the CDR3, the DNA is TGTGCCAGCAGTTCATTGGACAGGGGGGTAGGGACTGAAGCTTTCTTT. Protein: CASSSLDRGVGTEAFF.

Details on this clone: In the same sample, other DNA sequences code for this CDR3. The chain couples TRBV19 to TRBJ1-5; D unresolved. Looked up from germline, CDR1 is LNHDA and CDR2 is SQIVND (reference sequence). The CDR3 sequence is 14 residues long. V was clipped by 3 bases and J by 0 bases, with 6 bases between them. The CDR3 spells CASSIRDSNQPQHF. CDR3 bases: TGTGCCAGTAGTATCCGAGATAGCAATCAGCCCCAGCATTTT.

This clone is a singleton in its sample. As DNA, the CDR3 is TGTGCCAGCAGCCATCAGGGGGCGTCCTCCTACGAGCAGTACTTC. Residues: CASSHQGASSYEQYF. The chain recombines TRBV28 with TRBJ2-7, with 8 bases identical to TRBD1. J lost 0 bases, V lost 6 bases, and 7 bases had no gene match. CDR1 and CDR2 (germline): MDHEN, SYDVKM. The CDR3 length is 15 residues.

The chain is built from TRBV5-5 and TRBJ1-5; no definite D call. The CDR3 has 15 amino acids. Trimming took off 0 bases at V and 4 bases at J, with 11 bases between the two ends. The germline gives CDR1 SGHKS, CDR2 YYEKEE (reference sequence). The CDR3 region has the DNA TGTGCCAGCAGCTTGGGTGTGACAACAAATCAGCCCCAGCATTTT. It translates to CASSLGVTTNQPQHF. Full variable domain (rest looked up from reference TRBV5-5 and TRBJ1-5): DAGVTQSPTHLIKTRGQQVTLRCSPISGHKSVSWYQQVLGQGPQFIFQYYEKEERGRGNFPDRFSARQFPNYSSELNVNALLLGDSALYLCASSLGVTTNQPQHFGDGTRLSIL.

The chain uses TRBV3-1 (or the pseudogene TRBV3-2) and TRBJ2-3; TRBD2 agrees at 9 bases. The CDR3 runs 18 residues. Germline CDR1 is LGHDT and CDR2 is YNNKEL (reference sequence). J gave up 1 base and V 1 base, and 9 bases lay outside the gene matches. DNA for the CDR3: TGTGCCAGCAGCCAAGTGCCAGCGGGGGGCCATGGCACAGATACGCAGTATTTT. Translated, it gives CASSQVPAGGHGTDTQYF.

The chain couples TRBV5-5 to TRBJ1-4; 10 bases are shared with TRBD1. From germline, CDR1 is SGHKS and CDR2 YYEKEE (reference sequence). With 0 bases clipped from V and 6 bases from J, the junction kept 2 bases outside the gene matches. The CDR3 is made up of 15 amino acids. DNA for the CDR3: TGTGCCAGCAGCTTGGGACAGGGGGCATATGAAAAACTGTTTTTT. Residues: CASSLGQGAYEKLFF.

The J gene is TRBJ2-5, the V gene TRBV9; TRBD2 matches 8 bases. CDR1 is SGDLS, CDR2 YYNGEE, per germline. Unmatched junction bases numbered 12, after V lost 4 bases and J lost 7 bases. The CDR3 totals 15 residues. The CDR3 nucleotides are TGTGCCAGCAGCACACAAACAGCGGGGGTTGGGACCCAGTACTTC. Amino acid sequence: CASSTQTAGVGTQYF.

CDR3 DNA sequence: TGTGCCAGCAGCGTAGAGCCCCCTTCCCGGGGGGGAGAGCAGTACTTC. This codes for CASSVEPPSRGGEQYF. The chain employs TRBV9 and TRBJ2-7, with 8 positions matching TRBD2. CDR3 length: 16 residues. The germline CDR1 and CDR2 sequences are SGDLS and YYNGEE. The V segment lost 0 bases and the J segment 7 bases; nucleotides outside the gene matches: 12.

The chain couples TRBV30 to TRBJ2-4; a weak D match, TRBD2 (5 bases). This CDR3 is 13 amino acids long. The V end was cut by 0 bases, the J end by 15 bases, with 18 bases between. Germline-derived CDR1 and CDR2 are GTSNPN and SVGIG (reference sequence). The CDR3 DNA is TGTGCCTGGAGTGTATCGGGGTCGCTAGTTAGGTACTTC. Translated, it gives CAWSVSGSLVRYF.

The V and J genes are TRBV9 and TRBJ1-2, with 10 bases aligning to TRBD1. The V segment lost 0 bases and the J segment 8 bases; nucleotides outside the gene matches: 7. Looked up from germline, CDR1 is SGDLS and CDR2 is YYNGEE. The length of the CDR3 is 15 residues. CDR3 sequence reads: CASSVVRQGAQGYTF. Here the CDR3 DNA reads TGTGCCAGCAGCGTAGTAAGACAGGGGGCCCAGGGCTACACCTTC.

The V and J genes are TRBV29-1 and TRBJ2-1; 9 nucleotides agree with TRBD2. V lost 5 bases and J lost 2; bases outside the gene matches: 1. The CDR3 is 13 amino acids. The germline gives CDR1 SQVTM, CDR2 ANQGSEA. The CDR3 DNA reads TGCAGCGTTAGCGGGGGGACCTACAATGAGCAGTTCTTC. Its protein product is CSVSGGTYNEQFF.

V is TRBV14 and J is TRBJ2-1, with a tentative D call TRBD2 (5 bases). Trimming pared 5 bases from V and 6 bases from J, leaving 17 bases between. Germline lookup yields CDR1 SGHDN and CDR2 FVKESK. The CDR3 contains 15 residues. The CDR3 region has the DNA TGTGCCAGCAGCTCCATCTGGCCGGGAACCAATGAGCAGTTCTTC. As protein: CASSSIWPGTNEQFF.

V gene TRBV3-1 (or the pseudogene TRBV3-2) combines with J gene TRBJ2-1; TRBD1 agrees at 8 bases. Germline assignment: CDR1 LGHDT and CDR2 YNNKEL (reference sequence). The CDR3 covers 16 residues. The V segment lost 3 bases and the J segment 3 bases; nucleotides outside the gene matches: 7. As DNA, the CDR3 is TGTGCCAGCAGCCACCCGGGACAGGACATCTACAATGAGCAGTTCTTC. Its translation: CASSHPGQDIYNEQFF.

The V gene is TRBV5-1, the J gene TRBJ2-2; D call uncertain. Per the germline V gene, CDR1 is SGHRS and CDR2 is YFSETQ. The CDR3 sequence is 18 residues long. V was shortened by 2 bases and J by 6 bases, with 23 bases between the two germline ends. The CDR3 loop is CASSFPSGGEDVSGELFF. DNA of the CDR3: TGCGCCAGCAGCTTCCCGTCTGGCGGTGAGGATGTTTCCGGGGAGCTGTTTTTT.

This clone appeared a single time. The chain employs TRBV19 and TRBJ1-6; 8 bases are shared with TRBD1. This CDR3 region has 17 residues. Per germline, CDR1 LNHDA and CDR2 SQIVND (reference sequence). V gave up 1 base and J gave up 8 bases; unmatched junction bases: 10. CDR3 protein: CASSIVVTGASYSPLHF. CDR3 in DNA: TGTGCCAGTAGTATAGTAGTGACAGGGGCGAGTTATTCACCCCTCCACTTT.

The CDR3 coding sequence is TGCGCCAGCAGACTAGCGGGGCGGGGGAACATTCAGTACTTC. Translation gives CASRLAGRGNIQYF. The genes are TRBV5-1 and TRBJ2-4, with 10 bases identical to TRBD2. J lost 7 bases, V lost 5 bases, and 6 bases had no gene match. The CDR3 is 14 residues long. The germline V gene has CDR1 SGHRS and CDR2 YFSETQ.

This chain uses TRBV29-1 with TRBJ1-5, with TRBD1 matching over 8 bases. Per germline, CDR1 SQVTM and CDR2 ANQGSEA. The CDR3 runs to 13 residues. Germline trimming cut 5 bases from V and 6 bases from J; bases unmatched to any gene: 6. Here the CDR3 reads CSVTGQGGQPQHF. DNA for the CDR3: TGCAGCGTTACCGGACAGGGAGGTCAGCCCCAGCATTTT.

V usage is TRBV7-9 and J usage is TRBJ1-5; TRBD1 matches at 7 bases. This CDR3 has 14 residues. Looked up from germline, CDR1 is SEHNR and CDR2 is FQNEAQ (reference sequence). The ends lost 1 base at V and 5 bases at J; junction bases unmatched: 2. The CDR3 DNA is TGTGCCAGCAGCTTAGACAGGGGCGATCAGCCCCAGCATTTT. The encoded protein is CASSLDRGDQPQHF. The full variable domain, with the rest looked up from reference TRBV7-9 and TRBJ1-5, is DTGVSQNPRHKITKRGQNVTFRCDPISEHNRLYWYRQTLGQGPEFLTYFQNEAQLEKSRLLSDRFSAERPKGSFSTLEIQRTEQGDSAMYLCASSLDRGDQPQHFGDGTRLSIL.